The 16 T cell receptor beta chains reported below all come from one sample, sequenced in a study of cytomegalovirus exposure and HLA in healthy donors. The study ran its PCR with 60 Vbeta and 13 Jbeta primers. Repertoires were generated with immunoSEQ multiplex PCR, while TCRdb's copy carries only in-frame clones and drops some. In the table there are about 160,000 clones, more than 70% of which are singletons. Sequencing was done on a sample of PBMCs. All receptors derive from a man between 60 and 75 years old in good health and CMV-seronegative.

This chain links TRBV5-1 with TRBJ1-4; D is possibly TRBD1 (5 bases). Trimming removed 4 bases from V and 7 bases from J, with 14 bases in between. The germline V gene encodes CDR1 SGHRS and CDR2 YFSETQ. The CDR3 extends over 14 amino acids. The CDR3 DNA follows: TGCGCCAGCAGCGACGGTGGGGCAGGTGAAAAACTGTTTTTT. Protein sequence: CASSDGGAGEKLFF.

This clone was counted only a few times. The genes are TRBV5-4 and TRBJ2-1; D may be TRBD1 (6 bases). The CDR3 length is 13 residues. Germline CDR1 reads SGHNT; CDR2 reads YYREEE (reference sequence). Between the trimmed V and J ends, which lost 4 bases and 4 bases, there was a span of 9 bases. The CDR3: CASSRQDYNEQFF. CDR3 nucleotides: TGTGCCAGCAGCCGACAGGATTACAATGAGCAGTTCTTC.

The genes are TRBV13 and TRBJ1-1; TRBD1 matches at 8 bases. Germline V gene sequence: CDR1 PRHDT, CDR2 FYEKMQ (reference sequence). J lost 5 bases, V lost 11 bases, and 7 bases had no gene match. The CDR3 has 12 residues. CDR3 loop: CASNRGGTEAFF. The CDR3 nucleotides read TGTGCCTCAAACAGGGGGGGAACTGAAGCTTTCTTT.

This sequence joins TRBV28 and TRBJ2-5; D not resolved. V lost 0 bases to trimming and J lost 1 base, with 6 bases between them. Germline CDR1 and CDR2: MDHEN and SYDVKM. This CDR3 has 14 residues. DNA for the CDR3: TGTGCCAGCAGTTTATGGGGCAGCCAAGAGACCCAGTACTTC. Amino acids: CASSLWGSQETQYF.

The chain couples TRBV5-1 to TRBJ2-5; 14 bases match TRBD2. The assigned J gene may be wrong: the sequence end matches TRBJ2-7 better. This CDR3 region has 16 residues. Germline V lookup: CDR1 SGHRS, CDR2 YFSETQ. The CDR3 DNA reads as TGCGCCAGCAGCTTGGCCGGGACTAGCGGGAGTGTCGAGCAGTACTTC. Its protein product is CASSLAGTSGSVEQYF.

The sample holds a few counts of this clone. The chain uses TRBV5-4 and TRBJ1-6; 8 nucleotides line up with TRBD1. Per germline, CDR1 SGHNT and CDR2 YYREEE (reference sequence). This CDR3 contains 15 residues. Trimming took 4 bases from V and 9 from J; bases not matched to a gene: 9. The CDR3 loop reads CASSRGQDRSSPLHF. The CDR3 bases are TGTGCCAGCAGCAGGGGACAGGACAGGAGTTCACCCCTCCACTTT.

This clone appeared a single time. The rearrangement links TRBV5-4 to TRBJ2-1, with 8 bases matching TRBD1. The germline V gene encodes CDR1 SGHNT and CDR2 YYREEE (reference sequence). V dropped 0 bases and J dropped 7; count of bases not matched to a gene: 9. The CDR3 runs to 16 residues. The CDR3 DNA reads as TGTGCCAGCAGCTTGGCTCGGGCAGGGGGCTTTAATGAGCAGTTCTTC. It encodes CASSLARAGGFNEQFF.

The chain recombines TRBV21-1 with TRBJ1-2; the table's TRBD1 call for D was not verified on the DNA. TRBV21-1 constitutes a pseudogene. The CDR3 has 13 residues. CDR3 bases: TGTGCCAGCAGCAAGGACAGGGGGAATGGCTACACCTTC. It specifies CASSKDRGNGYTF.

Turning to this clone: Other DNA sequences in the same sample also yield this CDR3. This sequence joins TRBV11-2 and TRBJ2-3; maybe TRBD2 (6 bases). Trimming stripped 1 base from V and 4 bases from J, with 9 bases between. The CDR3 covers 14 residues. Germline V lookup: CDR1 SGHAT, CDR2 FQNNGV. CDR3 nucleotide sequence: TGTGCCAGCAGCTTAGTACTAGCAGCAGATACGCAGTATTTT. It encodes CASSLVLAADTQYF.

Only a few counts were recorded for this clone. This chain joins TRBV7-2 and TRBJ1-5, with 7 bases matching TRBD1. CDR3 length: 15 amino acids. V gave up 1 base and J gave up 7 bases; unmatched junction bases: 7. CDR1 and CDR2 from the germline V gene are SGHTA and FQGNSA. CDR3 nucleotide sequence: TGTGCCAGCAGCTTAGAGGGCAGGGGGTACCAGCCCCAGCATTTT. This gives the protein CASSLEGRGYQPQHF.

Only a few counts were recorded for this clone. The rearrangement joins TRBV6-5 to TRBJ2-3; D is uncertain. From germline, CDR1 is MNHEY and CDR2 SVGAGI. The CDR3 is 15 amino acids. V lost 7 bases and J lost 1, with 15 bases in between. The CDR3 here is CASTPLTPRTDTQYF. The CDR3 region has the DNA TGTGCCAGCACCCCACTAACCCCGCGCACAGATACGCAGTATTTT.

J is TRBJ2-7 and V is TRBV28; 8 bases are shared with TRBD2. This CDR3 region has 17 residues. Looked up from germline, CDR1 is MDHEN and CDR2 is SYDVKM. The ends lost 1 base at V and 1 base at J; junction bases unmatched: 9. CDR3 DNA sequence: TGTGCCAGCAGTTTATATGGGCTAGCGGGCCTATCCTACGAGCAGTACTTC. The encoded protein is CASSLYGLAGLSYEQYF.

The V call is TRBV5-8, the J call TRBJ2-3, with 11 bases identical to TRBD2. The germline CDR1 and CDR2 sequences are SGHTS and YDEGEE. With V trimmed by 10 bases and J by 4 bases, 11 bases remained unmatched. CDR3 size: 15 residues. CDR3 residues: CAGKRLAGFADTQYF. The DNA of the CDR3 is TGTGCCGGGAAAAGACTAGCGGGATTTGCAGATACGCAGTATTTT.

CDR3 amino acids: CASTAVAGGETQYF. CDR3 DNA sequence: TGTGCCAGTACAGCGGTAGCGGGGGGCGAGACCCAGTACTTC. The chain joins TRBV19 to TRBJ2-5, with 10 bases identical to TRBD2. The CDR3 is 14 amino acids. Trimming took 7 bases from V and 5 from J; bases not matched to a gene: 7. Germline V lookup: CDR1 LNHDA, CDR2 SQIVND (reference sequence).

This clone was seen a handful of times. The chain employs TRBV7-3 and TRBJ2-5; D remains unclear. Trimming pared 1 base from V and 0 bases from J, leaving 9 bases between. The CDR3 spans 15 residues. Germline V gene data show CDR1 as SGHTA and CDR2 as FQGTGA. The CDR3 protein is CASSLSGLNQETQYF. The CDR3 DNA follows: TGTGCCAGCAGCTTAAGTGGGCTAAACCAAGAGACCCAGTACTTC.

This chain connects TRBV7-3 to TRBJ2-5; 10 nucleotides agree with TRBD2. V shed 2 bases and J 5 bases; nucleotides not matched to a gene: 5. Germline V lookup: CDR1 SGHTA, CDR2 FQGTGA. The CDR3 length is 15 residues. CDR3 bases: TGTGCCAGCAGCTTAGGGACTAGCGTTCCGGAGACCCAGTACTTC. The encoded protein is CASSLGTSVPETQYF.